The rows below give T cell receptor beta chains drawn from one sample of a study of T cell repertoires in cytomegalovirus infection. MiXCR, run by TCRdb on the reads, gives a single entry per CDR3 protein. The sample has about 150,000 distinct CDR3 sequences, about a sixth seen once; the top ten hold roughly 20%. The sample taken for sequencing was CD8+ T cells from PBMCs. The receptors here all came from a human donor in good health (CMV status not recorded). Some clones in this sample may be carry-over from other donors' samples. Each CDR3 is given with its conserved first and last residue. The order of the fields is J gene, clone size, D gene, V gene, CDR3 DNA, CDR3 protein. D genes are given only for firm matches. Rows may omit the clone size; those that give it use once, few, many or a size class.

TRBJ2-3 . TRBD1 TRBV7-9 TGTGCCAGCAGCGGCGGCGGGACAGGGGGCTCACGCACAGATACGCAGTATTTT CASSGGGTGGSRTDTQYF
TRBJ1-6 medium-sized TRBD1 TRBV7-2 TGTGCCAGCAGCTTAGGAGGGGGCCGCTCCTATAATTCACCCCTCCACTTT CASSLGGGRSYNSPLHF
TRBJ2-1 few TRBD2 TRBV10-3 TGTGCCATCAGTGAGAAACCAGCGGGAGAGGATGAGCAGTTCTTC CAISEKPAGEDEQFF
TRBJ1-1 few . TRBV6-2/TRBV6-3 TGTGCCAGCAGACCGGTGGGGAGCACTGAAGCTTTCTTT CASRPVGSTEAFF
TRBJ2-1 . TRBD1 TRBV6-5 TGTGCCAGCAGCGAACAGGGGAATGAGCAGTTCTTC CASSEQGNEQFF
TRBJ2-3 . TRBD2 TRBV7-3 TGTGCCAGCAGCTTAAGAGGGACGGGGGGGCCCACAGATACGCAGTATTTT CASSLRGTGGPTDTQYF
TRBJ2-7 many . TRBV7-2 TGTGCCAGCAGCCCAAACCTATCCAGGACCTACGAGCAGTACTTC CASSPNLSRTYEQYF
TRBJ2-5 few . TRBV7-9 TGTGCCAGCAGCTTAGATGGGGTTCAAGAGACCCAGTACTTC CASSLDGVQETQYF
TRBJ1-3 . TRBD1 TRBV20-1 TGCAGTGCTACTTACAGGGGAGCTGGAAACACCATATATTTT CSATYRGAGNTIYF
TRBJ1-1 few TRBD1 TRBV7-6 TGTGCCAGCAGCTTTGCCGGGACAGGTTTTGATAACACTGAAGCTTTCTTT CASSFAGTGFDNTEAFF
TRBJ2-5 few . TRBV5-4 TGTGCCAGCAGCTTATTGGGAGAAGGACTATACTTC CASSLLGEGLYF
TRBJ2-7 many . TRBV29-1 TGCAGCGTTGACGCCGGACCTTCCTACGAGCAGTACTTC CSVDAGPSYEQYF
TRBJ2-2 few . TRBV7-8 TGTGCCAGCAGCTTAGCCCCCCCGGAGTTGATTGCTCCCGGGGAGCTGTTTTTT CASSLAPPELIAPGELFF
TRBJ2-1 . TRBD2 TRBV20-1 TGCAGTGCTAGAGATCCTCATTGGACTAGCGTATACAATGAGCAGTTCTTC CSARDPHWTSVYNEQFF
TRBJ2-7 many . TRBV6-2/TRBV6-3 TGTGCCAGCAGTTACGGGACTCATACCTACGAGCAGTACTTC CASSYGTHTYEQYF
TRBJ2-3 few . TRBV6-1 TGTGCCAGCAGTCTTTGGGACTTGAGCACAGATACGCAGTATTTT CASSLWDLSTDTQYF
TRBJ2-1 . TRBD2 TRBV6-1 TGTGCCAGCAGTGACAGGTTACGTAGCGGGAGGGCCTTTGAGCAGTTCTTC CASSDRLRSGRAFEQFF
TRBJ2-7 . TRBD2 TRBV28 TGTGCCAGCAGACCTAGCGGGGGGCCCTCCTACGAGCAGTACTTC CASRPSGGPSYEQYF
TRBJ1-5 few TRBD1 TRBV7-6 TGTGCCAGCAGCAAGACAGGGGGCGAAGAGCCCCAGCATTTT CASSKTGGEEPQHF
TRBJ1-1 . TRBD1 TRBV7-2 TGTGCCAGCAGCCGCAGACCTCAGGGGGCGCGAGGCACTGAAGCTTTCTTT CASSRRPQGARGTEAFF
TRBJ1-4 . . TRBV7-2 TGTGCCAGCACCCTAGGGGGGGGGCGAGGTGAAAAACTGTTTTTT CASTLGGGRGEKLFF
TRBJ1-2 . . TRBV20-1 TGCAGTGCCTTCCGGGACGATGGCTACACCTTC CSAFRDDGYTF
TRBJ2-1 . . TRBV28 TGTGCCAGCAGCCTCCCAGGGGAGCAGTTCTTC CASSLPGEQFF
TRBJ1-1 few TRBD1 TRBV6-2/TRBV6-3 TGTGCCAGCAGACCCGGGACAGTGAGTGAAGCTTTCTTT CASRPGTVSEAFF
TRBJ2-5 few . TRBV29-1 TGCAGCGTTGAGACAGTGGGCCGGGAGACCCAGTACTTC CSVETVGRETQYF
TRBJ1-2 . . TRBV9 TGTGCCAGCAGCGAAGACCCTCAATTCACAGGGTACGGCGGCTACACCTTC CASSEDPQFTGYGGYTF
TRBJ2-7 . TRBD2 TRBV29-1 TGCAGCGTAGCGGGACTAGCGGGAGGGCCGCACGAGCAGTACTTC CSVAGLAGGPHEQYF
TRBJ2-5 many . TRBV15 TGTGCCACCAGCAGTTACCGGGACGAAGGGACCCAGTACTTC CATSSYRDEGTQYF
TRBJ2-7 . . TRBV28 TGTGCCAGCAGTCCCCCCCCGTTTCCTGGGGACAACGAGCAGTACTTC CASSPPPFPGDNEQYF
TRBJ1-4 . . TRBV28 TGTGCCAGCAGTTTTTGGAGCCTCTATGCAACTAATGAAAAACTGTTTTTT CASSFWSLYATNEKLFF
TRBJ2-1 few TRBD2 TRBV7-3 TGTGCCAGCAGCTTAATGGCGGGTAGCGGGAGGCTCGGTGAGCAGTTCTTC CASSLMAGSGRLGEQFF
TRBJ1-1 few . TRBV29-1 TGCAGCGTTGAAGGACGGGGCACTGAAGCTTTCTTT CSVEGRGTEAFF
TRBJ2-7 many TRBD2 TRBV7-6 TGTGCCAGCGCCCGGGAGGGCCTAATATACGAGCAGTACTTC CASAREGLIYEQYF
TRBJ2-7 . . TRBV7-3 TGTGCCAGCAGCTTAGTCTTAGCTGACGAGCAGTACTTC CASSLVLADEQYF
TRBJ2-1 . TRBD1 TRBV20-1 TGCAGTGCTAGCGCCTGGGACAGGGACTACAATGAGCAGTTCTTC CSASAWDRDYNEQFF
TRBJ2-1 few TRBD2 TRBV7-3 TGTGCCAGCAGCCCACCGCCGGGACTAGTCGATGAGCAGTTCTTC CASSPPPGLVDEQFF
TRBJ2-5 . TRBD2 TRBV7-2 TGTGCCAGCAGCATCTTACTAGCGGGAGCCCAAGAGACCCAGTACTTC CASSILLAGAQETQYF
TRBJ2-7 few TRBD1 TRBV10-2 TGCGCCAGCAGTGAGTCGGGGGACAGGGGAAACGAGCAGTACTTC CASSESGDRGNEQYF
TRBJ2-2 . TRBD2 TRBV7-9 TGTGCCAGCAGCCCGACTAGCGGAGACACCGGGGAGCTGTTTTTT CASSPTSGDTGELFF
TRBJ2-1 . TRBD1 TRBV29-1 TGCAGCGTGGCCGGGACAGGAAGTCTTAATGAGCAGTTCTTC CSVAGTGSLNEQFF
TRBJ2-1 . TRBD2 TRBV7-9 TGTGCCAGCAGCCCCGGGACTAGCTATGAGCAGTTCTTC CASSPGTSYEQFF
TRBJ2-1 . TRBD1 TRBV7-9 TGTGCCAGCAGCCACGGGACAGGGGACCTTGGGCAGTTCTTC CASSHGTGDLGQFF
TRBJ2-7 . . TRBV28 TGTGCCAGCAGTACGCCTCGGACGGTTCGTTCGTACGAGCAGTACTTC CASSTPRTVRSYEQYF
TRBJ2-7 few . TRBV5-1 TGCGCCAGCAGCTTGGTGGGACCTTCCTACGAGCAGTACTTC CASSLVGPSYEQYF
TRBJ2-1 . TRBD2 TRBV9 TGTGCCAGCAGCCCGCGGGGGGGCAGTGAGCAGTTCTTC CASSPRGGSEQFF
TRBJ2-7 few . TRBV7-6 TGTGCCAGCAGCACGGGACCAAATACCTACGAGCAGTACTTC CASSTGPNTYEQYF
TRBJ1-2 few . TRBV7-2 TGTGCCACCGCGGCGGGGGCTGGCTACACCTTC CATAAGAGYTF
TRBJ2-7 . . TRBV7-9 TGTGCCAGCTCATCTCCGCGGGTGCCCTACGAGCAGTACTTC CASSSPRVPYEQYF
TRBJ1-1 . TRBD1 TRBV28 TGTGCCAGCAGTTTAGGACAGGGGGCATGGGAAGCTGAAGCTTTCTTT CASSLGQGAWEAEAFF
TRBJ2-2 few . TRBV14 TGTGCCAGCAGCCAAGATTACGCGGTCCTTACGAACACCGGGGAGCTGTTTTTT CASSQDYAVLTNTGELFF
TRBJ2-2 . . TRBV6-2/TRBV6-3 TGTGCCAGCAGGACTATAGGGGAGCTGTTTTTT CASRTIGELFF
TRBJ2-1 . TRBD1 TRBV6-4 TGTGCCAGCAGTGATTACGACGGACAGGGCGCTGAGCAGTTCTTC CASSDYDGQGAEQFF
TRBJ2-7 . TRBD2 TRBV7-6 TGTGCCAGCAGCTTATCGACTAGCGGCCCCTACGAGCAGTACTTC CASSLSTSGPYEQYF